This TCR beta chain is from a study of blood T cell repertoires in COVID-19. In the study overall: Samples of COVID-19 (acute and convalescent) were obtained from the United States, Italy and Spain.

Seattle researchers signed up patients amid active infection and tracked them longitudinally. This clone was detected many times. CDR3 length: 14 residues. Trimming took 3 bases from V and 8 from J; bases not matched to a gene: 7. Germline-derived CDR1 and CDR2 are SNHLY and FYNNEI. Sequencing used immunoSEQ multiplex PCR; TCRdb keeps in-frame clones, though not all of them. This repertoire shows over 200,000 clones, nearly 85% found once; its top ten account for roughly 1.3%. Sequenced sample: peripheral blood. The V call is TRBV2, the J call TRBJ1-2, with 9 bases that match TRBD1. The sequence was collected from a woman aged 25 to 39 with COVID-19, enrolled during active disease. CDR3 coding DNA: TGTGCCAGCAGTGACGAACAGGGGGCGCCAGGCTACACCTTC. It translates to CASSDEQGAPGYTF. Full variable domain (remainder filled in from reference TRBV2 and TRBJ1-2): EPEVTQTPSHQVTQMGQEVILRCVPISNHLYFYWYRQILGQKVEFLVSFYNNEISEKSEIFDDQFSVERPDGSNFTLKIRSTKLEDSAMYFCASSDEQGAPGYTFGSGTRLTVV.